The present entry profiles one T cell receptor beta chain with its context. Per the authors' pipeline: Reference gene primers were amplified, and this amplification served to estimate nucleated cell counts. The data were produced by immunoSEQ multiplex PCR, yet TCRdb's version contains in-frame clones alone and is incomplete. Clonal size and the V and J genes are those of that table, whereas D and trimming came from the DNA. The data hold about 84,000 clones, with about 95% observed a single time. CDR1 is SGHRS and CDR2 is YFSETQ in the germline V gene. This CDR3 comprises 17 residues. The V and J ends lost 0 bases and 0 bases, in that order; junction bases with no gene match: 2. The data derive from a study of blood T cell repertoires in COVID-19. Study-wide context: Material from acute and convalescent COVID-19 was sourced from the United States, Italy and Spain. In each case, the material was cDNA or gDNA derived from T cells, B-cell-depleted T cells, or PBMCs.

The V call is TRBV5-1, the J call TRBJ2-5; 13 bases are shared with TRBD2. Source material: peripheral blood. The receptor was isolated from a human donor with active COVID-19. The donor label of this sample is uncertain. CDR3 sequence reads: CASSLGGTSGNQETQYF. The CDR3 region has the DNA TGCGCCAGCAGCTTGGGAGGGACTAGCGGGAACCAAGAGACCCAGTACTTC.